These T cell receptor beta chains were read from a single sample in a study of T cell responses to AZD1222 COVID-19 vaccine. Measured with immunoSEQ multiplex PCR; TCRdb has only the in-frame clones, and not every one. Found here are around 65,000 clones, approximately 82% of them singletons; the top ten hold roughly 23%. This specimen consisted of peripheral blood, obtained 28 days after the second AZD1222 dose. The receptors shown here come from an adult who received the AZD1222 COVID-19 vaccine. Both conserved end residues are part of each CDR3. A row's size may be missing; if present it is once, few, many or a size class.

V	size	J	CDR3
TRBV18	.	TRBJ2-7	CASSPNTGTGNEQYF
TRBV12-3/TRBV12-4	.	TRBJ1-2	CASSSLEGYTF
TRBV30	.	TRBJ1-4	CAWSVGQGSSNEKLFF
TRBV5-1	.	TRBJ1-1	CASSLDGTARMNTEAFF
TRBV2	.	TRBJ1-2	CASSDGLSYTF
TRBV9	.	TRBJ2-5	CASSVGAGGETQYF
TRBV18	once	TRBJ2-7	CASSMSGQGAYEQYF
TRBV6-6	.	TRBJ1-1	CASSPTGTGYTEAFF
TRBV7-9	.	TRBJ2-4	CASSLNRGPLGKNIQYF
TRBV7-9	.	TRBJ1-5	CASSFGGGTFNQPQHF
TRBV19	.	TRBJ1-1	CASSIAQSDTEAFF
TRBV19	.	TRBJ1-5	CASSGSYQPQHF
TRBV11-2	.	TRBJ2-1	CASSLGASGNNEQFF
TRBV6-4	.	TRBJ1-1	CASSRDRLNTEAFF
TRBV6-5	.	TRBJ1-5	CASSYSHGQPQHF
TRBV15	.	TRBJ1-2	CATSSATQGLGGYTF
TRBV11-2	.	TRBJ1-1	CASSPPLREAFF
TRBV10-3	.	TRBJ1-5	CAISGGPQPQHF
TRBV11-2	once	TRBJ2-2	CASSFRNTGELFF
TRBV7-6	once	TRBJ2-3	CASSLGTSTTDTQYF
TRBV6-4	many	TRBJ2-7	CASSLSGRPPYYEQYF
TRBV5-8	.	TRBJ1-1	CASSGPGGVLFSTPVPEAFF
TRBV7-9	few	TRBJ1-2	CASSLRQSYGYTF
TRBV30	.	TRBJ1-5	CAWSVGQGISNQPQHF
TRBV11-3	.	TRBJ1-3	CASSLGDGLSSGNTIYF
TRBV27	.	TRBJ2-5	CASTSHSKETQYF
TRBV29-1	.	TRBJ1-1	CSVGFSTEAFF
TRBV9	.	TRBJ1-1	CASSVREDTEAFF
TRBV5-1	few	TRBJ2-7	CASSLGDGRREQYF
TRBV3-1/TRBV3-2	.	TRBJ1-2	CASSQGLNYGYTF
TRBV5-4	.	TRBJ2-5	CASSLAGGGFEETQYF
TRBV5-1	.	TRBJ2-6	CASSWTGAGANVLTF
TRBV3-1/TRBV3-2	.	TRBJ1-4	CASSQSQNHEKLFF
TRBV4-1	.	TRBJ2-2	CASSQEAAARTTGELFF
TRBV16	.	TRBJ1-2	CASTRGQSYGYTF
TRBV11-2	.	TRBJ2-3	CASSLRSGGIADTQYF
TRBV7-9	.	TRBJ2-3	CASSPRGHTRGDTQYF
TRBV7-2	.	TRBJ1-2	CASSLAPGQGAGGYTF
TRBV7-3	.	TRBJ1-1	CASSPTTGSTEAFF
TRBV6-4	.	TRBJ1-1	CASSGDRGGEAFF
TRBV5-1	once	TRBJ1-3	CASSLQGGLSSGNTIYF
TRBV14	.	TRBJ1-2	CASSPGSYGYTF
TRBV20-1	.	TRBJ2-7	CSASFYNEQYF
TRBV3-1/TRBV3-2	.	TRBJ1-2	CASSQAAGAHGYTF
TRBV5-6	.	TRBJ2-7	CASSPGLAGVFSYEQYF
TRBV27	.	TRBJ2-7	CASRDTGSSYEQYF